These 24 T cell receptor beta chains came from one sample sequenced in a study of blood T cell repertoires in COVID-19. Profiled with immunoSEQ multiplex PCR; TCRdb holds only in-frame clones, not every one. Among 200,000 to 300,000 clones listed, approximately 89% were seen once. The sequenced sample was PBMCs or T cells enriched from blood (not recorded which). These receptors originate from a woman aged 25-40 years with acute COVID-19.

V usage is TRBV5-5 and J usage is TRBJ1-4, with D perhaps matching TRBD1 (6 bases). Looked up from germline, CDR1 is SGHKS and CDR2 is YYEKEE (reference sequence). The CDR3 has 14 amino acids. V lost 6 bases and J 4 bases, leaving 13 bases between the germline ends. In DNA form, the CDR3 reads TGTGCCAGCACCCTACAGGGTGGTAATGAAAAACTGTTTTTT. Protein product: CASTLQGGNEKLFF.

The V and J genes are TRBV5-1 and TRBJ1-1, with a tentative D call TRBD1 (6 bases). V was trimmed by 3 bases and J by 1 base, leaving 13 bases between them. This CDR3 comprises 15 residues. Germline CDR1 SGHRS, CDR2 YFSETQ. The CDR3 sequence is CASSSDVTGNTEAFF. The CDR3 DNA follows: TGCGCCAGCAGCTCGGACGTGACAGGGAACACTGAAGCTTTCTTT.

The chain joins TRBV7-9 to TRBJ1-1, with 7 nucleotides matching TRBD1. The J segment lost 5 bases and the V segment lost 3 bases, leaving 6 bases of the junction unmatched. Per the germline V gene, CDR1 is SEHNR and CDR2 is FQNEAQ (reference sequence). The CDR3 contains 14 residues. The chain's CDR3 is CASSFEGALTEAFF. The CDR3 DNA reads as TGTGCCAGCAGCTTTGAGGGGGCTTTAACTGAAGCTTTCTTT.

The CDR3: CASSGEQSPNTEAFF. DNA of the CDR3: TGTGCCAGCAGTGGAGAACAGTCCCCGAACACTGAAGCTTTCTTT. This sequence joins TRBV2 and TRBJ1-1; D is ambiguous. Germline V gives CDR1 SNHLY, CDR2 FYNNEI. This CDR3 region has 15 residues. V lost 4 bases to trimming and J lost 1 base, with 13 bases between them.

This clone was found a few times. DNA of the CDR3: TGTGCCAGCAGTTACGCGGACAGTAGCACAGATACGCAGTATTTT. Protein: CASSYADSSTDTQYF. The chain has TRBV6-2 or TRBV6-3 and TRBJ2-3; TRBD1 is a possible D gene (6 bases). Looked up from germline, CDR1 is MNHEY and CDR2 is SVGEGT. The V and J ends lost 2 bases and 0 bases respectively, with 9 bases between them. The CDR3 is 15 residues long.

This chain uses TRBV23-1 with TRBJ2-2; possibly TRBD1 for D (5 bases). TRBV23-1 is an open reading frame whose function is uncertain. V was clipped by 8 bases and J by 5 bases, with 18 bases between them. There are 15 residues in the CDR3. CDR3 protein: CASGRTTAGTGELFF. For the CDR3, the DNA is TGCGCCAGCGGCAGGACGACAGCCGGGACCGGGGAGCTGTTTTTT.

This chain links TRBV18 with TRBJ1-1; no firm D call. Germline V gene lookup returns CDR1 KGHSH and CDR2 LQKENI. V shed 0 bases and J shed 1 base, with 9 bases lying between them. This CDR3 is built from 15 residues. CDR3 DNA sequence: TGTGCCAGCTCACCACCTTCGGGGAGGAACACTGAAGCTTTCTTT. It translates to CASSPPSGRNTEAFF.

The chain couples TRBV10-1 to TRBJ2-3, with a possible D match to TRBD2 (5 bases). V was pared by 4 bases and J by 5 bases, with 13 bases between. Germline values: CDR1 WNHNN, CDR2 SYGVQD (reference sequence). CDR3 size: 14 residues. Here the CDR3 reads CASSAARAGDTQYF. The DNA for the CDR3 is TGCGCCAGCAGTGCAGCCCGCGCGGGAGATACGCAGTATTTT.

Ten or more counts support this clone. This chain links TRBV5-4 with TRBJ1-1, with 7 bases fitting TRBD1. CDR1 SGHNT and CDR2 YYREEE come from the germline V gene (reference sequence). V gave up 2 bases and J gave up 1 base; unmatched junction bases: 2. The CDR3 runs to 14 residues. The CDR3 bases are TGTGCCAGCAGCTTACGGACAGGGAACACTGAAGCTTTCTTT. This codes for CASSLRTGNTEAFF.

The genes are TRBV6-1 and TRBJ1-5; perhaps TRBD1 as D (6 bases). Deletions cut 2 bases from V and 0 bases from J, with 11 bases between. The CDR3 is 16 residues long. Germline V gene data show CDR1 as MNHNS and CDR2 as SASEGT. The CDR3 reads CASSEWSGDSNQPQHF. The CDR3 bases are TGTGCCAGCAGTGAATGGTCAGGGGATAGCAATCAGCCCCAGCATTTT.

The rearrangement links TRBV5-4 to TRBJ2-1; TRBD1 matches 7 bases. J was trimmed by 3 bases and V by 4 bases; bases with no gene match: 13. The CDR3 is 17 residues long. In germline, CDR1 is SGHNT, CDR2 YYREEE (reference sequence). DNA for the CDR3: TGTGCCAGCAGCCCGGAAGTGACAGGGCTATTCTACAATGAGCAGTTCTTC. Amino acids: CASSPEVTGLFYNEQFF.

The DNA of the CDR3 is TGCGCCAGCAGCTGGGGGACTAGCGGGGGCCCCGAGCAGTTCTTC. Encoded protein: CASSWGTSGGPEQFF. The chain couples TRBV5-1 to TRBJ2-1, with 14 nucleotides matching TRBD2. The V and J ends lost 3 bases and 10 bases, in that order; junction bases with no gene match: 6. CDR1 is SGHRS and CDR2 is YFSETQ in the germline V gene. The CDR3 contains 15 residues.

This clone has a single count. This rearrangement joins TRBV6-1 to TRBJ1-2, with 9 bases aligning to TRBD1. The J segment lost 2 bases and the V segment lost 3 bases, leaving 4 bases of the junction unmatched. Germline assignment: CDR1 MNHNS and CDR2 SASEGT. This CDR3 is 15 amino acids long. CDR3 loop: CASSDPGQGNYGYTF. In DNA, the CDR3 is TGTGCCAGCAGTGACCCGGGACAGGGAAACTATGGCTACACCTTC.

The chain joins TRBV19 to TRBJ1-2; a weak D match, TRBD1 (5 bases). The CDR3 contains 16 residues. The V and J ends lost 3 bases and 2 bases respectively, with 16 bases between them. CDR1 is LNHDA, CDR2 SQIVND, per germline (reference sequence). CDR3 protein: CASSIGRGPINYGYTF. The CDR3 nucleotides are TGTGCCAGTAGTATTGGTAGGGGCCCTATAAACTATGGCTACACCTTC.

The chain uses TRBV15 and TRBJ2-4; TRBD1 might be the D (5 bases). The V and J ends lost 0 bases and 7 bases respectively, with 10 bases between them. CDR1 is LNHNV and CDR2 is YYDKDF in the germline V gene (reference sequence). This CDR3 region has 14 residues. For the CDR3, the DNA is TGTGCCACCAGCAGAGATTTAAGGGGCAACATTCAGTACTTC. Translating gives CATSRDLRGNIQYF.

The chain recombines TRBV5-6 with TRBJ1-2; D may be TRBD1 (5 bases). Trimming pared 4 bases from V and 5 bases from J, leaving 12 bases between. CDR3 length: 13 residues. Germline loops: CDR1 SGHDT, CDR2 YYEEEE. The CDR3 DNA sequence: TGTGCCAGCAGCCTCGGGGGGGAGTATGGCTACACCTTC. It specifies CASSLGGEYGYTF.

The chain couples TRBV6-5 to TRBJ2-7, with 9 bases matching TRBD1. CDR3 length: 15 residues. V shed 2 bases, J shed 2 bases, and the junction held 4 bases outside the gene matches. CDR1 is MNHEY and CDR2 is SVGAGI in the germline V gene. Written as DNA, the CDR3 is TGTGCCAGCAGTTACGGGAGGGACAGGGCCTACGAGCAGTACTTC. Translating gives CASSYGRDRAYEQYF.

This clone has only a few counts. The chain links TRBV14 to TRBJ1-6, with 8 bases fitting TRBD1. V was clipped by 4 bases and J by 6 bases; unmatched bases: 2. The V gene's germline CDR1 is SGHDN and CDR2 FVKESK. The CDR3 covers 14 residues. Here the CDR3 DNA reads TGTGCCAGCAGCCGACAGGGGCCTAATTCACCCCTCCACTTT. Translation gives CASSRQGPNSPLHF. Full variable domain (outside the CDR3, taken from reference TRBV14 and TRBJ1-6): EAGVTQFPSHSVIEKGQTVTLRCDPISGHDNLYWYRRVMGKEIKFLLHFVKESKQDESGMPNNRFLAERTGGTYSTLKVQPAELEDSGVYFCASSRQGPNSPLHFGNGTRLTVT.

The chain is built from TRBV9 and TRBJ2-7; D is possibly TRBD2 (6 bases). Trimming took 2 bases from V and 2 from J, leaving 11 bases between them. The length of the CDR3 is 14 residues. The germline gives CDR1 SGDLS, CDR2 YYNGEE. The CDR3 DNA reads TGTGCCAGCAGCGTTGGCGGGGTTGCCTACGAGCAGTACTTC. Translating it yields CASSVGGVAYEQYF. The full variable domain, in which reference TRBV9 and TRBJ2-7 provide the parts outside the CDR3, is DSGVTQTPKHLITATGQRVTLRCSPRSGDLSVYWYQQSLDQGLQFLIQYYNGEERAKGNILERFSAQQFPDLHSELNLSSLELGDSALYFCASSVGGVAYEQYFGPGTRLTVT.

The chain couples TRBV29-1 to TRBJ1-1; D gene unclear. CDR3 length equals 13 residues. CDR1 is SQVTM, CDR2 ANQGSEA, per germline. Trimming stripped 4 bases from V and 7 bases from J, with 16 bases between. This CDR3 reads CSVAAYGGDEAFF. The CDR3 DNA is TGCAGCGTTGCGGCGTATGGCGGGGATGAAGCTTTCTTT.

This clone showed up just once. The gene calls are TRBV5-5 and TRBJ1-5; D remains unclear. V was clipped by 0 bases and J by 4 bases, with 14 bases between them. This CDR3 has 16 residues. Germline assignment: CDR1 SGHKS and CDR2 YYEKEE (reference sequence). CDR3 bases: TGTGCCAGCAGCTTGGTTCCGACCGGGATAAATCAGCCCCAGCATTTT. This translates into CASSLVPTGINQPQHF.

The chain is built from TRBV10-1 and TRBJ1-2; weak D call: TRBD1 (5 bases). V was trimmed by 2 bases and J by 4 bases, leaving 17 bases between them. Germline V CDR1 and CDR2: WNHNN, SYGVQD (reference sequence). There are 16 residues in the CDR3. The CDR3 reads CASSEPSSAGFYGYTF. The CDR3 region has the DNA TGCGCCAGCAGTGAGCCCTCTAGCGCAGGGTTCTATGGCTACACCTTC.

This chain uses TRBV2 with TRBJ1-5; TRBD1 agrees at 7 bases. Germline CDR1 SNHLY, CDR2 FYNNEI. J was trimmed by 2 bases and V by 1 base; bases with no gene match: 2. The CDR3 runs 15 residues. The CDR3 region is CASSEGTGGNQPQHF. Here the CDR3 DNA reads TGTGCCAGCAGTGAAGGGACAGGTGGCAATCAGCCCCAGCATTTT.

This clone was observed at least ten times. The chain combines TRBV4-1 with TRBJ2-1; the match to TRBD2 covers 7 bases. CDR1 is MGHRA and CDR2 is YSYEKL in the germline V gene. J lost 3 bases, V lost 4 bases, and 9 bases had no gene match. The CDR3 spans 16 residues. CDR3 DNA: TGCGCCAGCAGCCCTTCGCGGGACTATCTCTACAATGAGCAGTTCTTC. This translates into CASSPSRDYLYNEQFF.